A single sample gave rise to the 25 T cell receptor beta chains below, sequenced in a study of shared clonotypes between healthy human individuals. Sequencing was performed with immunoSEQ multiplex PCR; in TCRdb, only in-frame clones are kept and a portion is missing. Found here are 450,000 to 500,000 clones, about 72% of them singletons; the top ten hold around 12%. Sequenced sample: PBMCs. The receptor source for this set is a woman aged 40 to 50 in good health. Some clones in this sample may be carry-over from other donors' samples.

The chain is built from TRBV5-4 and TRBJ1-4, with D possibly TRBD1 on 6 matching bases. CDR1 is SGHNT and CDR2 is YYREEE in the germline V gene (reference sequence). The CDR3 sequence is 13 residues long. Trimming left V 0 bases short and J 8 bases short, with 8 bases between. The CDR3 sequence is CASSLAGGEKLFF. DNA for the CDR3: TGTGCCAGCAGCTTGGCTGGGGGCGAAAAACTGTTTTTT.

This clone was detected only once. The chain links TRBV9 to TRBJ2-1; possible D gene TRBD2, 6 bases. Trimming left V 0 bases short and J 9 bases short, with 16 bases between. From germline, CDR1 is SGDLS and CDR2 YYNGEE. This CDR3 comprises 15 residues. This CDR3 is CASSVVASAPVEQFF. CDR3 sequence (DNA): TGTGCCAGCAGCGTAGTGGCTAGCGCCCCGGTTGAGCAGTTCTTC. Complete variable domain (other parts from reference TRBV9 and TRBJ2-1): DSGVTQTPKHLITATGQRVTLRCSPRSGDLSVYWYQQSLDQGLQFLIQYYNGEERAKGNILERFSAQQFPDLHSELNLSSLELGDSALYFCASSVVASAPVEQFFGPGTRLTVL.

On this clone itself: A read error is likely here: a far larger clone is one base away. The chain combines TRBV5-8 with TRBJ1-1; 9 positions match TRBD1. Germline V CDR1 and CDR2: SGHTS, YDEGEE. The CDR3 has 16 amino acids. Written as DNA, the CDR3 is TGTGCCAGCAGCTTGGGGACAGGGGTTGAGGACACTGGAGCTTTCTTT. Encoded protein: CASSLGTGVEDTGAFF.

The V and J genes are TRBV5-6 and TRBJ2-7, with 9 bases identical to TRBD1. Per germline, CDR1 SGHDT and CDR2 YYEEEE. Trimming removed 5 bases from V and 2 bases from J; junction bases left unmatched: 5. The CDR3 is 14 amino acids. Written as DNA, the CDR3 is TGTGCCAGCAGACGGACAGGGGAGGCCTACGAGCAGTACTTC. Its translation: CASRRTGEAYEQYF.

V usage is TRBV6-5 and J usage is TRBJ2-7; 7 bases map to TRBD2. Losses at the gene ends were 5 bases for V and 3 bases for J; bases not matched to a gene: 4. The CDR3 runs to 13 residues. In germline, CDR1 is MNHEY, CDR2 SVGAGI. The chain's CDR3 is CASSEGDYYEQYF. The CDR3 nucleotides read TGTGCCAGCAGTGAAGGGGACTACTACGAGCAGTACTTC.

This chain joins TRBV30 and TRBJ1-5; D gene uncertain. V shed 7 bases and J shed 0 bases, with 10 bases lying between them. The CDR3 has 13 amino acids. CDR1 is GTSNPN, CDR2 SVGIG, per germline (reference sequence). The CDR3 region is CASQEDSNQPQHF. As DNA, the CDR3 is TGTGCCTCCCAGGAGGATAGCAATCAGCCCCAGCATTTT.

J is TRBJ2-3 and V is TRBV2; 9 bases map to TRBD1. CDR3 length: 16 residues. Trimming cost V 3 bases and J 4 bases; bases outside gene matches: 8. Germline assignment: CDR1 SNHLY and CDR2 FYNNEI. The CDR3 DNA follows: TGTGCCAGCAGTGACAAGAGGACAGGGGATGCAGATACGCAGTATTTT. It codes for CASSDKRTGDADTQYF.

V usage is TRBV15 and J usage is TRBJ2-1; 9 nucleotides align to TRBD2. This CDR3 has 17 residues. Germline CDR1 and CDR2: LNHNV and YYDKDF (reference sequence). V trimming: 1 base; J trimming: 0 bases; junction bases outside the gene matches: 4. CDR3 bases: TGTGCCACCAGCAGAGTACTAGCGGGCCTCTCCTACAATGAGCAGTTCTTC. As protein: CATSRVLAGLSYNEQFF.

The rearrangement links TRBV5-6 to TRBJ2-5; the D gene is possibly TRBD2 (7 bases). The V end was cut by 4 bases, the J end by 4 bases, with 17 bases between. Germline V lookup: CDR1 SGHDT, CDR2 YYEEEE. CDR3 length equals 15 residues. This chain's CDR3 is CASSLGGARGETQYF. Here the CDR3 DNA reads TGTGCCAGCAGCCTAGGGGGGGCAAGAGGAGAGACCCAGTACTTC.

The chain couples TRBV18 to TRBJ2-7; 8 bases are shared with TRBD1. With V trimmed by 2 bases and J by 3 bases, 6 bases remained unmatched. The CDR3 loop spans 15 amino acids. CDR1 KGHSH and CDR2 LQKENI come from the germline V gene. The CDR3 reads CASSPETGARYEQYF. The CDR3 nucleotides are TGTGCCAGCTCACCAGAGACAGGGGCTCGCTACGAGCAGTACTTC.

The chain combines TRBV2 with TRBJ1-2, with TRBD1 identical over 8 bases. V gave up 11 bases and J gave up 4 bases; unmatched junction bases: 9. The CDR3 spans 13 residues. Germline CDR1 reads SNHLY; CDR2 reads FYNNEI. CDR3 residues: CASAGTGSYGYTF. The CDR3 DNA follows: TGTGCCTCCGCCGGGACAGGCTCCTATGGCTACACCTTC.

The rearrangement uses TRBV5-1 and TRBJ2-5; possibly TRBD1 for D (6 bases). The V end lost 5 bases, the J end lost 5 bases, and 22 bases lay between the germline ends. The CDR3 runs 16 residues. Germline CDR1 is SGHRS and CDR2 is YFSETQ. CDR3 loop: CASRNIGGRPEETQYF. The CDR3 coding sequence is TGCGCCAGCAGGAATATAGGGGGACGCCCGGAGGAGACCCAGTACTTC.

This rearrangement joins TRBV29-1 to TRBJ1-1, with 7 positions matching TRBD1. This CDR3 has 15 amino acids. V trimming: 7 bases; J trimming: 3 bases; junction bases outside the gene matches: 14. Germline V gene data show CDR1 as SQVTM and CDR2 as ANQGSEA. CDR3 loop: CSGALDRAGDTEAFF. Here the CDR3 DNA reads TGCAGCGGGGCTCTAGACAGGGCGGGAGACACTGAAGCTTTCTTT.

The rearrangement joins TRBV7-3 to TRBJ2-1; perhaps TRBD2 as D (5 bases). CDR1 is SGHTA and CDR2 is FQGTGA in the germline V gene. V was cut by 4 bases and J by 4 bases, with 8 bases left in between. The CDR3 runs 13 residues. In nucleotides, the CDR3 is TGTGCCAGCAGCTCGGACTTATACAATGAGCAGTTCTTC. Its protein product is CASSSDLYNEQFF. The full variable domain, completed using reference TRBV7-3 and TRBJ2-1, is GAGVSQTPSNKVTEKGKYVELRCDPISGHTALYWYRQSLGQGPEFLIYFQGTGAADDSGLPNDRFFAVRPEGSVSTLKIQRTERGDSAVYLCASSSDLYNEQFFGPGTRLTVL.

The V gene is TRBV18, the J gene TRBJ2-5, with D hard to call. CDR1 and CDR2 (germline): KGHSH, LQKENI. The ends were cut back, 3 bases at V and 4 bases at J, with 15 bases in the middle. The CDR3 runs to 15 residues. The CDR3 region has the DNA TGTGCCAGCTCACCCACCTTAAGGGTTCGAGAGACCCAGTACTTC. Translating gives CASSPTLRVRETQYF.

This clone was picked up one time. Written as DNA, the CDR3 is TGTGCCAGCAGTGACGCGGGGACCACCGGGGAGCTGTTTTTT. Protein: CASSDAGTTGELFF. The chain uses TRBV6-4 and TRBJ2-2; weak D call: TRBD2 (6 bases). This CDR3 spans 14 amino acids. CDR1 MRHNA and CDR2 SNTAGT come from the germline V gene. Deletions cut 2 bases from V and 4 bases from J, with 8 bases between.

This clone was detected once. CDR3 region: CASSRGHYGYTF. The CDR3 DNA is TGTGCCAGCAGTCGTGGGCACTATGGCTACACCTTC. The V gene is TRBV27, the J gene TRBJ1-2; D not certain. Trimming cost V 5 bases and J 3 bases, with 7 bases left between them. Germline V gene data show CDR1 as MNHEY and CDR2 as SMNVEV (reference sequence). The CDR3 covers 12 residues.

The chain uses TRBV28 and TRBJ2-7; D remains unclear. CDR1 is MDHEN, CDR2 SYDVKM, per germline. The V end lost 3 bases, the J end lost 2 bases, and 8 bases lay between the germline ends. The CDR3 is 13 residues long. Here the CDR3 DNA reads TGTGCCAGCAGTTTTACGGGCCCCTACGAGCAGTACTTC. Amino acid sequence: CASSFTGPYEQYF.

This clone has only a few counts. V is TRBV11-2 and J is TRBJ1-2, with D possibly TRBD1 on 5 matching bases. The germline gives CDR1 SGHAT, CDR2 FQNNGV. Trimming removed 4 bases from V and 0 bases from J, with 21 bases in between. The CDR3 covers 18 residues. CDR3 sequence reads: CASSSYRDPARANYGYTF. The CDR3 DNA is TGTGCCAGCAGCTCCTACCGGGACCCGGCCCGGGCTAACTATGGCTACACCTTC.

The chain links TRBV29-1 to TRBJ2-2, with 12 bases matching TRBD2. V lost 6 bases to trimming and J lost 5 bases; unmatched junction nucleotides: 13. This CDR3 comprises 17 residues. Looked up from germline, CDR1 is SQVTM and CDR2 is ANQGSEA. CDR3 loop: CSVALAGGPWSTGELFF. For the CDR3, the DNA is TGCAGCGTCGCTCTAGCGGGAGGGCCGTGGTCGACCGGGGAGCTGTTTTTT.

The sample holds many counts of this clone. The chain employs TRBV28 and TRBJ2-7; a weak D match, TRBD2 (7 bases). Trimming took 10 bases from V and 6 from J, leaving 16 bases between them. The length of the CDR3 is 12 residues. Germline V CDR1 and CDR2: MDHEN, SYDVKM. Here the CDR3 DNA reads TGTGCCACCCTAAGGGGGGAGGGCGAGCAGTACTTC. It encodes CATLRGEGEQYF. Filled out from reference TRBV28 and TRBJ2-7, the complete variable domain reads DVKVTQSSRYLVKRTGEKVFLECVQDMDHENMFWYRQDPGLGLRLIYFSYDVKMKEKGDIPEGYSVSREKKERFSLILESASTNQTSMYLCATLRGEGEQYFGPGTRLTVT.

The rearrangement links TRBV6-1 to TRBJ2-7; TRBD2 might be the D (5 bases). This CDR3 is built from 17 residues. Germline V gene sequence: CDR1 MNHNS, CDR2 SASEGT. The ends were cut back, 1 base at V and 4 bases at J, with 20 bases in the middle. CDR3 in amino acids: CASSEVETRQTTYEQYF. In nucleotides, the CDR3 is TGTGCCAGCAGTGAAGTGGAGACTCGCCAGACTACATACGAGCAGTACTTC.

For the CDR3, the DNA is TGTGCCAGCAGCTCACTCCTCACAGATACGCAGTATTTT. This codes for CASSSLLTDTQYF. V usage is TRBV11-2 and J usage is TRBJ2-3, with D unclear. Per the germline V gene, CDR1 is SGHAT and CDR2 is FQNNGV. The CDR3 has 13 residues. The ends were cut back, 4 bases at V and 2 bases at J, with 7 bases in the middle.

This clone came up many times. The rearrangement uses TRBV10-3 and TRBJ2-2, with D possibly matching TRBD1 (6 bases). The CDR3 extends over 14 amino acids. Germline-derived CDR1 and CDR2 are ENHRY and SYGVKD. Between the trimmed V and J ends, which lost 9 bases and 3 bases, there was a span of 14 bases. The DNA for the CDR3 is TGTGCCATAGGACAGCAACCATACACCGGGGAGCTGTTTTTT. This sequence encodes CAIGQQPYTGELFF.

A remark on this clone: A read error may explain this, as a much larger clone is one base away. V usage is TRBV30 and J usage is TRBJ1-5, with a possible D match to TRBD1 (6 bases). The germline gives CDR1 GTSNPN, CDR2 SVGIG (reference sequence). The length of the CDR3 is 16 residues. In DNA, the CDR3 is TGTGCCCGGAGTGTAGGGGGTGACTATAGCAATCAGCCCCAGCATTTT. Translated, it gives CARSVGGDYSNQPQHF.